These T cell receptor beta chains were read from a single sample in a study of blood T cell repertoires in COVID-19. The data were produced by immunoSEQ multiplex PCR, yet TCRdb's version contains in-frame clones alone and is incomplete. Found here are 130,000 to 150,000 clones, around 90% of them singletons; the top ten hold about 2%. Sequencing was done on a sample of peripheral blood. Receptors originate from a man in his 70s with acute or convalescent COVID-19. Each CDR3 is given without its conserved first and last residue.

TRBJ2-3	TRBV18	ASSLTYGTSSPDTQY
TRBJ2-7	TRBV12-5	ASGLVSSSYEQY
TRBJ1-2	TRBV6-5	ASTPRGIYGYT
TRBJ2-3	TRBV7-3	ASSYGTGGRIDTQY
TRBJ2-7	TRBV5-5	ASRPTSGGLYEQY
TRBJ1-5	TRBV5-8	ASSLGAAGSNQPQH
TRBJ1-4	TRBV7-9	ASSLKSGGDSREKLF
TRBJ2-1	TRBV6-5	ASSSPVYNEQF
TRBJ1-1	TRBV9	ASSVGARNTEAF
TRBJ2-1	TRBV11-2	ASSLRELAGGPEQF
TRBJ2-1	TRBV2	ASSDRLALGNEQF
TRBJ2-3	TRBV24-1	ATSETTYFTSTDTQY
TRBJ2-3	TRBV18	ASSPGTNRGTQY
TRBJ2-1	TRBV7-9	ASSPSGRERGYNEQF
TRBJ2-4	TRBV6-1	ASSGQGWAVAKNIQY
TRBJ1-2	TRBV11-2	ASSLVSGADTNYGYT
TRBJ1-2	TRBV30	AWRKTGGGYGYT
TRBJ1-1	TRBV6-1	ASSEGGSGTEAF
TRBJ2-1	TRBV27	ASSRRFYNEQF
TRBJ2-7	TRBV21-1	ASSPKRDEQY
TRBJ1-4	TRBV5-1	ASSLIGGGSNEKLF
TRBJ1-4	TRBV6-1	ASSEGTGRLINEKLF
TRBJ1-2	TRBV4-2	ASSQRDGASGGYT
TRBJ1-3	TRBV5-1	ASGADGNTIY
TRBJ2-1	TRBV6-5	ASSISGNEQF
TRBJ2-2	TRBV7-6	ASSRTGATGELF
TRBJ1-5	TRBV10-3	AISGGQIYSNQPQH
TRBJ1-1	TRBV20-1	SAGQGEAF
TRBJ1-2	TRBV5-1	ASSLTDRTNYGYT
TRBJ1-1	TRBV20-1	SASTGEGGFMNTEAF
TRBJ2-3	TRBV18	ASSGPSAGGTDTQY
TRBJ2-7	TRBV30	AWTTQGSSYEQY
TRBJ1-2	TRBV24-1	ATSDPTTGGVYGYT
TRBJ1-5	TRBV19	ASTPLRGSNQPQH
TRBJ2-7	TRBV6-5	ASSYTGQGAEQY
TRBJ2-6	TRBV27	ASSLRTGTLSSGANVLT
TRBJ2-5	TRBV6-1	ASSDRPGRQQETQY
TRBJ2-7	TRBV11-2	ASSRRTGGTGEQY
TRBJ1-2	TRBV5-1	ASSPGQGDGYT
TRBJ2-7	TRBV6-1	ASSELAPYEQY
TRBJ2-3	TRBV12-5	ASGPASGGRTDTQY
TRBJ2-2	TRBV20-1	SASTGRNTGELF
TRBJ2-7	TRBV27	ASSLFGRSGDRGSSSYEQY
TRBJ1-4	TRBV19	ASRGTGYEKLF
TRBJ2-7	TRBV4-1	ASSQGTGAFSEQY
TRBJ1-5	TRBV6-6	ASRGQGGSNQPQH
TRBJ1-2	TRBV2	AGWDSARLYYGYT
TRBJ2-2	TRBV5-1	ASSLTTGPAGELF
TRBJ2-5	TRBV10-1	ASRTGGKETQY
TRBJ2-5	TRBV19	ASSSASGGVFETQY
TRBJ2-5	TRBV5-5	ASSLAGETQY
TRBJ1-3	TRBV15	ATSRDLSSGNTIY
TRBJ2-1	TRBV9	ASSVARSNEQF
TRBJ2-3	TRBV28	ASFPGAVSTDTQY
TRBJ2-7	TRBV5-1	ASSTGTGGDEQY
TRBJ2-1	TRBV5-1	ASSSLGQGLEDEQF
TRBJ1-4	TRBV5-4	ASSSDTEGGEKLF
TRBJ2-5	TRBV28	ASSFASGSFSETQY
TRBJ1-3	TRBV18	ASSPPGMSSGNTIY